This is a list of T cell receptor beta chains from one sample in a study of PD-1 blockade in classical Hodgkin lymphoma. Sequencing used immunoSEQ multiplex PCR; TCRdb keeps in-frame clones, though not all of them. In the table there are some 1,500 clones, about two thirds of which are singletons. The sequences come from CD8+ T cells from blood, collected at baseline. All receptors derive from a human donor with classical Hodgkin lymphoma. Both conserved end residues are part of each CDR3. The order of the fields is V gene, J gene, D gene, clone size, CDR3 protein, CDR3 DNA. The D gene is left open where the match is weak. Some rows have no size entry. The others give once, few or many, or a class for an expanded clone.

TRBV5-4	TRBJ1-2	NA	NA	CASSSRGAYYGYTF	TGTGCCAGCAGCAGCCGAGGAGCCTACTATGGCTACACCTTC
TRBV5-1	TRBJ1-1	NA	few	CASRAGEFGTEAFF	TGCGCCAGCAGAGCTGGGGAATTTGGGACTGAAGCTTTCTTT
TRBV29-1	TRBJ2-7	TRBD2	NA	CSVDGIAGGIPSYEQYF	TGCAGCGTTGACGGGATAGCGGGAGGTATTCCCTCCTACGAGCAGTACTTC
TRBV7-6	TRBJ2-2	NA	few	CASSLAGGLNTGELFF	TGTGCCAGCAGCTTAGCGGGCGGTCTGAACACCGGGGAGCTGTTTTTT
TRBV5-8	TRBJ2-7	TRBD1	NA	CASSTGTGSYEQYF	TGTGCCAGCAGCACCGGGACAGGGTCCTACGAGCAGTACTTC
TRBV7-9	TRBJ2-5	NA	large	CASSQLLGEETQYF	TGTGCCAGCAGTCAGTTATTGGGAGAAGAGACCCAGTACTTC
TRBV27	TRBJ2-7	TRBD1	NA	CASSLGQVSYEQYF	TGTGCCAGCAGCCTCGGACAGGTGAGCTACGAGCAGTACTTC
TRBV19	TRBJ2-3	NA	NA	CASSRADTQYF	TGTGCCAGTAGTCGGGCAGATACGCAGTATTTT
TRBV5-1	TRBJ2-7	NA	NA	CASSLVGGVYEQYF	TGCGCCAGCAGCTTGGTAGGGGGGGTCTACGAGCAGTACTTC
TRBV9	TRBJ2-3	TRBD2	NA	CASSLAGGVSTDTQYF	TGTGCCAGCAGCCTAGCGGGAGGCGTTAGCACAGATACGCAGTATTTT
TRBV6-1	TRBJ2-4	NA	once	CASSERVAKNIQYF	TGTGCCAGCAGTGAACGAGTAGCCAAAAACATTCAGTACTTC
TRBV5-5	TRBJ2-1	NA	NA	CASSFSVVSGEDEQFF	TGTGCCAGCAGCTTCTCTGTGGTTTCGGGAGAAGATGAGCAGTTCTTC
TRBV28	TRBJ1-1	NA	NA	CASSQEGYTEAFF	TGTGCCAGCAGCCAGGAGGGATACACTGAAGCTTTCTTT
TRBV5-6	TRBJ2-1	TRBD1	NA	CASSAGGSIHEQFF	TGTGCCAGCAGCGCAGGGGGTAGCATCCATGAGCAGTTCTTC
TRBV6-5	TRBJ1-1	NA	NA	CASSTGMNTEAFF	TGTGCCAGCAGCACAGGAATGAACACTGAAGCTTTCTTT
TRBV5-4	TRBJ2-7	TRBD2	NA	CASSLELAGAFYEQYF	TGTGCCAGCAGCTTGGAACTAGCGGGAGCTTTCTACGAGCAGTACTTC
TRBV27	TRBJ2-7	TRBD1	NA	CASSFRDRGYEQYF	TGTGCCAGCAGTTTCCGGGACAGGGGCTACGAGCAGTACTTC
TRBV6-1	TRBJ2-1	NA	NA	CASSEVVDEQFF	TGTGCCAGCAGTGAAGTTGTCGATGAGCAGTTCTTC
TRBV23-1	TRBJ2-1	NA	NA	CASSQSTGLCEQFF	TGCGCCAGCAGTCAATCAACAGGGCTATGTGAGCAGTTCTTC
TRBV9	TRBJ2-1	TRBD2	once	CASSGTSGSYDEQFF	TGTGCCAGCAGCGGGACTAGCGGGAGTTACGATGAGCAGTTCTTC
TRBV29-1	TRBJ1-1	NA	NA	CSAVTRQAEAFF	TGCAGCGCCGTCACACGCCAGGCAGAAGCTTTCTTT
TRBV30	TRBJ1-1	NA	NA	CAWNVGNTEAFF	TGTGCCTGGAATGTGGGGAACACTGAAGCTTTCTTT
TRBV28	TRBJ1-5	NA	NA	CASGLAREGNQPQHF	TGTGCCAGCGGTTTGGCCAGGGAGGGCAATCAGCCCCAGCATTTT
TRBV15	TRBJ2-7	NA	once	CATSPGSTEQYF	TGTGCCACCAGCCCGGGCTCCACCGAGCAGTACTTC
TRBV7-9	TRBJ2-1	NA	NA	CASSAEGEQFF	TGTGCCAGCAGCGCCGAGGGTGAGCAGTTCTTC
TRBV5-4	TRBJ2-7	NA	NA	CASSRTLYEQYF	TGTGCCAGCAGCCGGACCCTCTACGAGCAGTACTTC
TRBV30	TRBJ1-1	NA	once	CAWSKGFHMNTEAFF	TGTGCCTGGAGTAAGGGATTCCATATGAACACTGAAGCTTTCTTT
TRBV5-4	TRBJ2-2	NA	NA	CASSSRGANTGELFF	TGTGCCAGCAGCTCTAGGGGAGCGAACACCGGGGAGCTGTTTTTT
TRBV7-9	TRBJ2-1	TRBD2	NA	CASSLSSGRDNEQFF	TGTGCCAGCAGCTTATCTAGCGGGAGAGATAATGAGCAGTTCTTC
TRBV27	TRBJ2-3	NA	NA	CASSLLLADTQYF	TGTGCCAGCAGTTTGCTACTAGCTGATACGCAGTATTTT
TRBV6-1	TRBJ2-1	NA	medium-sized	CASRVQGGNEQFF	TGTGCCAGCAGGGTGCAGGGTGGCAATGAGCAGTTCTTC
TRBV5-6	TRBJ1-5	NA	NA	CASSLGSYSNQPQHF	TGTGCCAGCAGCTTGGGTAGCTATAGCAATCAGCCCCAGCATTTT
TRBV7-9	TRBJ2-2	TRBD1	few	CASRSPGQGTGELFF	TGTGCCAGCAGGTCTCCGGGACAGGGGACCGGGGAGCTGTTTTTT
TRBV28	TRBJ2-7	NA	large	CASISGQVYPYEQYF	TGTGCCAGCATTTCAGGGCAGGTTTACCCCTACGAGCAGTACTTC
TRBV6-1	TRBJ2-5	NA	once	CASNPGQWGTQYF	TGTGCCAGCAACCCTGGACAGTGGGGGACCCAGTACTTC
TRBV7-3	TRBJ2-7	TRBD2	NA	CASSSSIPGLAGDEQYF	TGTGCCAGCAGCTCGTCCATCCCGGGACTAGCGGGAGACGAGCAGTACTTC
TRBV10-1	TRBJ2-1	TRBD2	NA	CASSSGTSGSYNEQFF	TGCGCCAGCAGTTCCGGGACTAGCGGGTCTTACAATGAGCAGTTCTTC
TRBV20-1	TRBJ2-1	NA	NA	CSANQYNEQFF	TGCAGTGCTAACCAGTACAATGAGCAGTTCTTC
TRBV7-9	TRBJ1-5	NA	NA	CASSLGDGNQPQHF	TGTGCCAGCAGCTTAGGTGACGGTAATCAGCCCCAGCATTTT
TRBV5-4	TRBJ2-7	TRBD1	once	CASSFPGQGSYEQYF	TGTGCCAGCAGCTTCCCGGGACAGGGCTCCTACGAGCAGTACTTC
TRBV14	TRBJ2-4	TRBD1	NA	CASSPRQGAEDIQYF	TGTGCCAGCAGCCCCAGACAGGGGGCGGAGGACATTCAGTACTTC
TRBV15	TRBJ2-5	NA	once	CATSRYGGETQYF	TGTGCCACCAGCAGATACGGTGGGGAGACCCAGTACTTC
TRBV27	TRBJ2-1	NA	NA	CASSSHPREQFF	TGTGCCAGCAGTTCCCACCCCCGTGAGCAGTTCTTC
TRBV28	TRBJ2-7	NA	once	CASSSSGGTHYEQYF	TGTGCCAGCAGTTCTAGTGGGGGGACTCACTACGAGCAGTACTTC
TRBV27	TRBJ2-2	TRBD2	NA	CASNPGGLARELFF	TGTGCCAGCAACCCGGGGGGTTTGGCGAGGGAGCTGTTTTTT
TRBV27	TRBJ2-7	NA	NA	CASSPIGSTYEQYF	TGTGCCAGCAGTCCGATCGGGTCCACCTACGAGCAGTACTTC
TRBV27	TRBJ2-3	NA	NA	CASSLWPLSTDTQYF	TGTGCCAGCAGTTTATGGCCCCTTAGCACAGATACGCAGTATTTT
TRBV2	TRBJ2-2	TRBD2	NA	CAIGTSGTGAGELFF	TGTGCCATAGGGACTAGCGGGACCGGGGCCGGGGAGCTGTTTTTT
TRBV28	TRBJ1-1	NA	NA	CASTPGNTEAFF	TGTGCCAGCACTCCAGGGAACACTGAAGCTTTCTTT
TRBV7-3	TRBJ1-1	NA	NA	CASSLGGAGTEAFF	TGTGCCAGCAGCTTAGGGGGCGCGGGGACTGAAGCTTTCTTT
TRBV6-1	TRBJ2-1	TRBD1	NA	CASSEPGQAEFSYNEQFF	TGTGCCAGCAGTGAACCGGGACAGGCTGAATTTTCCTACAATGAGCAGTTCTTC
TRBV28	TRBJ1-4	NA	few	CASSFLSGGEKLFF	TGTGCCAGCAGTTTTTTGTCCGGGGGTGAAAAACTGTTTTTT
TRBV5-1	TRBJ2-7	NA	NA	CASSTELAAYEQYF	TGCGCCAGCAGCACCGAACTAGCAGCCTACGAGCAGTACTTC
TRBV2	TRBJ2-2	TRBD2	NA	CASTGGTSGRRTGELFF	TGTGCCAGCACCGGGGGGACTAGCGGGAGAAGGACCGGGGAGCTGTTTTTT
TRBV30	TRBJ1-6	NA	NA	CAWSVRAYPRSGINSPLHF	TGTGCCTGGAGTGTAAGGGCCTACCCGAGGAGCGGAATCAATTCACCCCTCCACTTT
TRBV18	TRBJ2-7	NA	NA	CASSPRENTRAWYEQYF	TGTGCCAGCTCACCCAGGGAAAATACCAGGGCCTGGTACGAGCAGTACTTC
TRBV6-5	TRBJ2-7	TRBD2	medium-sized	CASSSGLADASVQYF	TGTGCCAGCAGCTCCGGGCTAGCGGACGCCTCGGTGCAGTACTTC
TRBV14	TRBJ2-1	TRBD1	NA	CASSQGQGGINEQFF	TGTGCCAGCAGCCAGGGACAGGGTGGTATCAATGAGCAGTTCTTC
TRBV15	TRBJ2-7	TRBD2	NA	CATSSLAGEEQYF	TGTGCCACCAGCTCCTTAGCGGGAGAAGAGCAATACTTC